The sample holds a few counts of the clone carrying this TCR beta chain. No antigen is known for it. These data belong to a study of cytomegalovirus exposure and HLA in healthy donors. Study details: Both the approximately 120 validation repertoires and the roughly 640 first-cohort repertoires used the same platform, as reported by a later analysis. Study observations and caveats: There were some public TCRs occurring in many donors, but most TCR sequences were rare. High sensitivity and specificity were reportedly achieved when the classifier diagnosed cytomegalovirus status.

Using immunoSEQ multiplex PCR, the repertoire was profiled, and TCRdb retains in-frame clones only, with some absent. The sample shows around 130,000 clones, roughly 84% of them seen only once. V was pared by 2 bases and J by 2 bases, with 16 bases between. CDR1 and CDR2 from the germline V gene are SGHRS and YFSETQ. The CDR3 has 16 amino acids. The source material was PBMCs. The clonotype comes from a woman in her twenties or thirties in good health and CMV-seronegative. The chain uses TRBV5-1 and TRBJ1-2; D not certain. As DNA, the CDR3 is TGCGCCAGCAGCTTAGTTAGCAGCACAACAAACTATGGCTACACCTTC. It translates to CASSLVSSTTNYGYTF.